Listed below are T cell receptor beta chains from one sample, sequenced in a study of blood T cell repertoires in COVID-19. Profiling relied on immunoSEQ multiplex PCR, and the TCRdb table lists in-frame clones only, not all of them. This sample has about 290,000 clones, with around nine tenths found just once. What was sequenced was peripheral blood. The receptors come from a woman between 40 and 50 years old who had recovered from COVID-19. The CDR3 runs from the conserved cysteine through the conserved F or W. A D gene is named only where the DNA matches it firmly. Clone size appears in some rows only: once, few, many, or a class for an expanded clone.

V gene: TRBV5-4
J gene: TRBJ2-5
D gene: TRBD2
CDR3 length: 15
clone size: .
CDR3 DNA: TGTGCCAGCAGCCCAGGTACTAGCGGAGGGGAGACCCAGTACTTC
CDR3 protein: CASSPGTSGGETQYF

V gene: TRBV18
J gene: TRBJ2-7
D gene: TRBD1
CDR3 length: 13
clone size: once
CDR3 DNA: TGTGCCAGCTCACAGGGACAGACCTACGAGCAGTACTTC
CDR3 protein: CASSQGQTYEQYF

V gene: TRBV7-9
J gene: TRBJ1-2
D gene: .
CDR3 length: 16
clone size: .
CDR3 DNA: TGTGCCAGCAGCAAGGGAGGGGTATCAGACCTCTATGGCTACACCTTC
CDR3 protein: CASSKGGVSDLYGYTF

V gene: TRBV7-2
J gene: TRBJ2-7
D gene: TRBD2
CDR3 length: 16
clone size: few
CDR3 DNA: TGTGCCAGCAGCTCAATCGGACTAGCGGGAGGGCGGGAGCAGTACTTC
CDR3 protein: CASSSIGLAGGREQYF

V gene: TRBV5-1
J gene: TRBJ2-7
D gene: .
CDR3 length: 13
clone size: .
CDR3 DNA: TGCGCCAGCAGCTTGTCAGGGTGGAGCGAGCAGTACTTC
CDR3 protein: CASSLSGWSEQYF

V gene: TRBV10-1
J gene: TRBJ2-7
D gene: .
CDR3 length: 15
clone size: .
CDR3 DNA: TGCGCCAGCAGTGAGCATCGGACTGTACTCTACGAGCAGTACTTC
CDR3 protein: CASSEHRTVLYEQYF

V gene: TRBV12-5
J gene: TRBJ2-7
D gene: TRBD1
CDR3 length: 14
clone size: .
CDR3 DNA: TGTGCTAGTGGACCAGCGACAGGGGGGTACGAGCAGTACTTC
CDR3 protein: CASGPATGGYEQYF

V gene: TRBV7-2
J gene: TRBJ2-7
D gene: TRBD2
CDR3 length: 14
clone size: .
CDR3 DNA: TGTGCCAGCAGCACGGGACTAGCGGGAGACGAGCAGTACTTC
CDR3 protein: CASSTGLAGDEQYF

V gene: TRBV18
J gene: TRBJ1-1
D gene: TRBD1
CDR3 length: 16
clone size: once
CDR3 DNA: TGTGCCAGCTCACCACAGCCAGGTCAGGGGGTCACTGAAGCTTTCTTT
CDR3 protein: CASSPQPGQGVTEAFF

V gene: TRBV5-4
J gene: TRBJ2-2
D gene: .
CDR3 length: 17
clone size: .
CDR3 DNA: TGTGCCAGCAGCTTCGGCGGGATGAACGCGAACACCGGGGAGCTGTTTTTT
CDR3 protein: CASSFGGMNANTGELFF

V gene: TRBV27
J gene: TRBJ1-1
D gene: TRBD1
CDR3 length: 13
clone size: .
CDR3 DNA: TGTGCCAGCAGTACCTCGGACAGGATGGAAGCTTTCTTT
CDR3 protein: CASSTSDRMEAFF

V gene: TRBV4-1
J gene: TRBJ2-7
D gene: TRBD1
CDR3 length: 13
clone size: .
CDR3 DNA: TGCGCCAGCAGCCCCATACAGGGGGGCGAGCAGTACTTC
CDR3 protein: CASSPIQGGEQYF

V gene: TRBV2
J gene: TRBJ1-2
D gene: TRBD1
CDR3 length: 15
clone size: .
CDR3 DNA: TGTGCCAGCAGGGCACCGGGACAGGGTTCCTATGGCTACACCTTC
CDR3 protein: CASRAPGQGSYGYTF

V gene: TRBV7-2
J gene: TRBJ2-1
D gene: TRBD2
CDR3 length: 16
clone size: .
CDR3 DNA: TGTGCCAGCAGCTTCGTAGCGGGAGTGGAATACAATGAGCAGTTCTTC
CDR3 protein: CASSFVAGVEYNEQFF

V gene: TRBV19
J gene: TRBJ2-5
D gene: TRBD1
CDR3 length: 17
clone size: .
CDR3 DNA: TGTGCCAGTAGTGACGGACAGGGCCCTTCGGGACAAGAGACCCAGTACTTC
CDR3 protein: CASSDGQGPSGQETQYF

V gene: TRBV4-1
J gene: TRBJ2-1
D gene: TRBD2
CDR3 length: 15
clone size: once
CDR3 DNA: TGCGCCAGCAGCCCGGCGACGGGAGGCTACAATGAGCAGTTCTTC
CDR3 protein: CASSPATGGYNEQFF

V gene: TRBV7-3
J gene: TRBJ2-2
D gene: .
CDR3 length: 12
clone size: .
CDR3 DNA: TGTGCCAGCAGCTCGAGGACCGGGGAGCTGTTTTTT
CDR3 protein: CASSSRTGELFF

V gene: TRBV3-1/TRBV3-2
J gene: TRBJ2-3
D gene: .
CDR3 length: 15
clone size: .
CDR3 DNA: TGTGCCAGCAGCCAACGGGAGACCTGGACAGATACGCAGTATTTT
CDR3 protein: CASSQRETWTDTQYF

V gene: TRBV3-1/TRBV3-2
J gene: TRBJ2-3
D gene: TRBD1
CDR3 length: 14
clone size: .
CDR3 DNA: TGTGCCAGCAGCCTTAGGACAGGTGGGGATACGCAGTATTTT
CDR3 protein: CASSLRTGGDTQYF

V gene: TRBV28
J gene: TRBJ1-2
D gene: .
CDR3 length: 12
clone size: .
CDR3 DNA: TGTGCCAGCAGTTTGGCAGGGGATGGCTACACCTTC
CDR3 protein: CASSLAGDGYTF

V gene: TRBV9
J gene: TRBJ2-3
D gene: TRBD2
CDR3 length: 18
clone size: .
CDR3 DNA: TGTGCCAGCAGCGTAGACCAAACAGCGGGAGGGGCCACAGATACGCAGTATTTT
CDR3 protein: CASSVDQTAGGATDTQYF

V gene: TRBV28
J gene: TRBJ2-5
D gene: TRBD2
CDR3 length: 14
clone size: .
CDR3 DNA: TGTGCCAGCAGAAACGTTGCGGGAGGAGAGACCCAGTACTTC
CDR3 protein: CASRNVAGGETQYF

V gene: TRBV2
J gene: TRBJ1-4
D gene: TRBD1
CDR3 length: 16
clone size: .
CDR3 DNA: TGTGCCAGCAGTGAAGCGCTTCAGGGGGGAAATGAAAAACTGTTTTTT
CDR3 protein: CASSEALQGGNEKLFF

V gene: TRBV19
J gene: TRBJ1-4
D gene: TRBD1
CDR3 length: 12
clone size: .
CDR3 DNA: TGTGCCAGTTCTTACAGGGGCGAAAAACTGTTTTTT
CDR3 protein: CASSYRGEKLFF

V gene: TRBV6-1
J gene: TRBJ1-4
D gene: .
CDR3 length: 14
clone size: .
CDR3 DNA: TGTGCCAGCAGCGAAGACAGCTATAATGAAAAACTGTTTTTT
CDR3 protein: CASSEDSYNEKLFF

V gene: TRBV18
J gene: TRBJ1-6
D gene: TRBD1
CDR3 length: 14
clone size: .
CDR3 DNA: TGTGCCAGCTCACCACGGGACAGGGATTCACCCCTCCACTTT
CDR3 protein: CASSPRDRDSPLHF

V gene: TRBV3-1/TRBV3-2
J gene: TRBJ1-6
D gene: .
CDR3 length: 15
clone size: .
CDR3 DNA: TGTGCCAGCAGCCAAGATGAGGCTCTGGGTTCACCCCTCCACTTT
CDR3 protein: CASSQDEALGSPLHF

V gene: TRBV30
J gene: TRBJ1-1
D gene: TRBD1
CDR3 length: 15
clone size: .
CDR3 DNA: TGTGCCTGGAGTGTACAGGGGGCTCTGAACACTGAAGCTTTCTTT
CDR3 protein: CAWSVQGALNTEAFF

V gene: TRBV18
J gene: TRBJ2-1
D gene: TRBD2
CDR3 length: 15
clone size: few
CDR3 DNA: TGTGCCAGCTCCCGGGATCGCGGGAGAGGCGATGAGCAGTTCTTC
CDR3 protein: CASSRDRGRGDEQFF

V gene: TRBV7-8
J gene: TRBJ2-7
D gene: TRBD2
CDR3 length: 16
clone size: .
CDR3 DNA: TGTGCCAGCAGCTCCCAAGGCCTAGCGGGAGGGAGCGAGCAGTACTTC
CDR3 protein: CASSSQGLAGGSEQYF

V gene: TRBV30
J gene: TRBJ2-1
D gene: TRBD2
CDR3 length: 15
clone size: .
CDR3 DNA: TGTGCCTGGAGTGTAGGGACTAGCGGGTCCAAAGAGCAGTTCTTC
CDR3 protein: CAWSVGTSGSKEQFF

V gene: TRBV29-1
J gene: TRBJ1-2
D gene: .
CDR3 length: 15
clone size: .
CDR3 DNA: TGCAGCGTTGCGGGGGGACGGGCCTCTAACTATGGCTACACCTTC
CDR3 protein: CSVAGGRASNYGYTF

V gene: TRBV2
J gene: TRBJ1-3
D gene: .
CDR3 length: 16
clone size: .
CDR3 DNA: TGTGCCAGCAGAAAGGGAGGGGAGCAGGGTGGAAACACCATATATTTT
CDR3 protein: CASRKGGEQGGNTIYF

V gene: TRBV7-3
J gene: TRBJ2-7
D gene: .
CDR3 length: 15
clone size: once
CDR3 DNA: TGTGCCAGCAGCCTCCCGGGACTGAGCTCCTACGAGCAGTACTTC
CDR3 protein: CASSLPGLSSYEQYF

V gene: TRBV28
J gene: TRBJ1-5
D gene: .
CDR3 length: 17
clone size: .
CDR3 DNA: TGTGCCAGCCTCAATCGGGGGGGCCACCTCACATATCAGCCCCAGCATTTT
CDR3 protein: CASLNRGGHLTYQPQHF

V gene: TRBV4-1
J gene: TRBJ2-5
D gene: .
CDR3 length: 14
clone size: many
CDR3 DNA: TGCGCCAGCAGCCCCGAACCAGGGAGGGAGACCCAGTACTTC
CDR3 protein: CASSPEPGRETQYF

V gene: TRBV9
J gene: TRBJ2-1
D gene: TRBD2
CDR3 length: 14
clone size: .
CDR3 DNA: TGTGCCAGCAGCGTCGGGGGGGCCTACAATGAGCAGTTCTTC
CDR3 protein: CASSVGGAYNEQFF

V gene: TRBV19
J gene: TRBJ1-1
D gene: .
CDR3 length: 13
clone size: .
CDR3 DNA: TGTGCCAGTAGTACCTCGACAGGCACTGAAGCTTTCTTT
CDR3 protein: CASSTSTGTEAFF

V gene: TRBV28
J gene: TRBJ1-2
D gene: TRBD1
CDR3 length: 16
clone size: .
CDR3 DNA: TGTGCCAGCAGTTTCCGGACCCCCGGGACAGGTCATGGCTACACCTTC
CDR3 protein: CASSFRTPGTGHGYTF

V gene: TRBV2
J gene: TRBJ2-2
D gene: .
CDR3 length: 16
clone size: few
CDR3 DNA: TGTGCCAGCAGTGAAGCAAGAGGGAGGATCGGCGGGGAGCTGTTTTTT
CDR3 protein: CASSEARGRIGGELFF

V gene: TRBV23-1
J gene: TRBJ2-1
D gene: TRBD2
CDR3 length: 15
clone size: .
CDR3 DNA: TGCGCCAGCAGTCAAGTACTAGCGGGGGACAATGAGCAGTTCTTC
CDR3 protein: CASSQVLAGDNEQFF

V gene: TRBV7-9
J gene: TRBJ2-7
D gene: TRBD1
CDR3 length: 15
clone size: .
CDR3 DNA: TGTGCCAGCAGTCATCCGGGACAGTGGACCTACGAGCAGTACTTC
CDR3 protein: CASSHPGQWTYEQYF

V gene: TRBV7-9
J gene: TRBJ2-3
D gene: .
CDR3 length: 17
clone size: once
CDR3 DNA: TGTGCCAGCAGCCCCCCCTTTGGTGAGAGGGCCAAGGATACGCAGTATTTT
CDR3 protein: CASSPPFGERAKDTQYF

V gene: TRBV5-6
J gene: TRBJ2-3
D gene: TRBD2
CDR3 length: 16
clone size: .
CDR3 DNA: TGTGCCAGCAGCTCGGGACTAGCGGCTAGCACAGATACGCAGTATTTT
CDR3 protein: CASSSGLAASTDTQYF

V gene: TRBV25-1
J gene: TRBJ2-5
D gene: TRBD1
CDR3 length: 16
clone size: .
CDR3 DNA: TGTGCCAGCAGTGAATATATGACAGGGACCCAAGAGACCCAGTACTTC
CDR3 protein: CASSEYMTGTQETQYF

V gene: TRBV12-3/TRBV12-4
J gene: TRBJ1-2
D gene: TRBD1
CDR3 length: 13
clone size: .
CDR3 DNA: TGTGCCAGCAGCCCGGGACAGATCTATGGCTACACCTTC
CDR3 protein: CASSPGQIYGYTF

V gene: TRBV10-1
J gene: TRBJ2-1
D gene: TRBD2
CDR3 length: 14
clone size: .
CDR3 DNA: TGCGCCAGCAGTACTGGCGGGAGGTCCAATGAGCAGTTCTTC
CDR3 protein: CASSTGGRSNEQFF

V gene: TRBV4-1
J gene: TRBJ2-7
D gene: .
CDR3 length: 16
clone size: once
CDR3 DNA: TGCGCCAGCAGCCAAGGGTTGAGGGCAAATCACTACGAGCAGTACTTC
CDR3 protein: CASSQGLRANHYEQYF

V gene: TRBV6-5
J gene: TRBJ1-1
D gene: TRBD1
CDR3 length: 15
clone size: .
CDR3 DNA: TGTGCCAGCATTCTAGGACAGGGGATGAGTAGTATGGCTTTCTTT
CDR3 protein: CASILGQGMSSMAFF